This T cell receptor beta chain stems from a study of cytomegalovirus exposure and HLA in healthy donors. General study results and limits: Later analysis showed most CMV-associated TCR beta chains appearing HLA-restricted. When analyzed later, a missense DCLRE1C variant was found to be linked to TCR beta V- and J-gene trimming.

This clone was detected only a few times. Its cognate antigen is unknown. The PCR made use of 60 Vbeta and 13 Jbeta primers. Using immunoSEQ multiplex PCR, the repertoire was profiled, and TCRdb retains in-frame clones only, with some absent. Of some 110,000 clones detected, more than 65% appear once; the ten largest clones hold 8.2%. CDR3 size: 16 residues. Per germline, CDR1 SGHTA and CDR2 FQGNSA. Losses at the gene ends were 6 bases for V and 3 bases for J; bases not matched to a gene: 6. Sampled while nominally healthy, donors likely had unrecorded immune exposures. This sequence originates from a man in his forties in good health and CMV-seropositive. The V gene is TRBV7-2, the J gene TRBJ2-2, with 11 bases aligning to TRBD2. Sequencing was performed on PBMCs. CDR3 sequence: CASRPGTSGHTGELFF. CDR3 bases: TGTGCCAGCAGACCAGGGACTAGCGGTCACACCGGGGAGCTGTTTTTT.